The 13 T cell receptor beta chains listed next were all sequenced from one sample in a study of blood T cell repertoires in COVID-19. TCRdb keeps only in-frame clones here, not all; method: immunoSEQ multiplex PCR. The sample records some 150,000 clones, roughly 76% being singletons. The sequencing sample was made of peripheral blood. These receptors were collected from a human donor with acute or convalescent COVID-19. The donor label of this sample is uncertain.

The table lists this clone with a count of one. The rearrangement links TRBV5-4 to TRBJ2-5; 9 positions agree with TRBD1. V trimming: 3 bases; J trimming: 6 bases; junction bases outside the gene matches: 9. The germline V gene encodes CDR1 SGHNT and CDR2 YYREEE (reference sequence). CDR3 length equals 15 residues. The CDR3 sequence: CASSSGTGIVKTQYF. As DNA, the CDR3 is TGTGCCAGCAGCTCTGGGACAGGGATAGTAAAGACCCAGTACTTC.

The rearrangement joins TRBV29-1 to TRBJ2-2; D remains ambiguous. The CDR3 runs to 13 residues. Germline V gives CDR1 SQVTM, CDR2 ANQGSEA. Trimming removed 4 bases at V and 0 bases at J, with 6 bases between. The CDR3 DNA follows: TGCAGCGTTGTCAGGCCGAACACCGGGGAGCTGTTTTTT. Protein product: CSVVRPNTGELFF.

The chain links TRBV19 to TRBJ2-1, with 7 bases lining up with TRBD2. CDR3 size: 13 residues. The germline V gene encodes CDR1 LNHDA and CDR2 SQIVND (reference sequence). V lost 1 base, J lost 10 bases, and 4 bases stayed unmatched. The CDR3 sequence: CASSIGREGEQFF. In DNA, the CDR3 is TGTGCCAGTAGTATAGGAAGGGAGGGAGAGCAGTTCTTC.

The chain employs TRBV7-3 and TRBJ2-2, with TRBD2 matching 8 bases. This CDR3 region has 14 residues. Losses at the gene ends were 5 bases for V and 4 bases for J; bases not matched to a gene: 3. From germline, CDR1 is SGHTA and CDR2 FQGTGA. CDR3 loop: CASSPGGSTGELFF. As DNA, the CDR3 is TGTGCCAGCAGCCCGGGGGGGAGCACCGGGGAGCTGTTTTTT.

As regards this clone: One end of the junction varies from germline; a read error may be responsible. V and J are TRBV2 and TRBJ1-5; TRBD1 matches 10 bases. The CDR3 runs to 15 residues. CDR1 SNHLY and CDR2 FYNNEI come from the germline V gene. CDR3 sequence reads: CASTQTGGSSQPQHF. CDR3 bases: TGTGCCAGCACCCAGACAGGGGGCAGCAGTCAGCCCCAGCATTTT.

The chain is built from TRBV9 and TRBJ2-3; perhaps TRBD1 as D (5 bases). Germline values: CDR1 SGDLS, CDR2 YYNGEE. V lost 4 bases to trimming and J lost 4 bases, with 10 bases between them. This CDR3 spans 13 amino acids. The CDR3 DNA sequence: TGTGCCAGCAGCCGACAGTTGGCAGATACGCAGTATTTT. This sequence encodes CASSRQLADTQYF.

The chain employs TRBV6-5 and TRBJ2-7; no definite D call. There are 12 residues in the CDR3. Trimming took 4 bases from V and 4 from J, leaving 8 bases between them. Germline V CDR1 and CDR2: MNHEY, SVGAGI. CDR3 protein: CASSSRRYEQYF. CDR3 in DNA: TGTGCCAGCAGTTCCCGTCGTTACGAGCAGTACTTC.

The V and J genes are TRBV19 and TRBJ1-2; 7 bases map to TRBD1. The CDR3 is 15 amino acids. Germline loops: CDR1 LNHDA, CDR2 SQIVND (reference sequence). J gave up 4 bases and V 5 bases, and 10 bases lay outside the gene matches. CDR3 sequence reads: CASSWTGLDRYGYTF. DNA of the CDR3: TGTGCCAGTAGTTGGACAGGCTTGGACCGCTATGGCTACACCTTC.

V is TRBV12-3 or TRBV12-4 and J is TRBJ2-1, with 9 bases identical to TRBD2. Trimming at V came to 4 bases and at J to 9 bases, leaving 4 bases not matched to a gene. The CDR3 has 13 amino acids. DNA for the CDR3: TGTGCCAGCAGTTCCGGACTAGCGCGTGAGCAGTTCTTC. This encodes CASSSGLAREQFF.

The chain uses TRBV12-3 or TRBV12-4 and TRBJ1-2; maybe TRBD1 (5 bases). V gave up 4 bases and J gave up 8 bases, with 14 bases separating them. The CDR3 runs 13 residues. CDR3 amino acids: CASSYTTGGGYTF. CDR3 coding DNA: TGTGCCAGCAGTTATACCACCGGGGGGGGCTACACCTTC.

The chain joins TRBV27 to TRBJ1-2; D gene ambiguous. The CDR3 consists of 16 residues. V was trimmed by 0 bases and J by 4 bases, leaving 15 bases between them. CDR1 is MNHEY and CDR2 is SMNVEV in the germline V gene (reference sequence). The CDR3 coding sequence is TGTGCCAGCAGTTTATCGATAGCCGAGACCACCTATGGCTACACCTTC. Amino acids: CASSLSIAETTYGYTF.

This clone was recorded once. V usage is TRBV27 and J usage is TRBJ1-5; D remains unclear. The germline V and J ends were trimmed by 1 base and 9 bases, with 22 bases remaining between them. The CDR3 extends over 17 amino acids. CDR1 MNHEY and CDR2 SMNVEV come from the germline V gene (reference sequence). CDR3 loop: CASSLWGIPDSGGPQHF. CDR3 DNA: TGTGCCAGCAGTTTATGGGGAATTCCCGATAGCGGAGGGCCCCAGCATTTT.

This sequence joins TRBV7-2 and TRBJ1-5; perhaps TRBD1 as D (6 bases). Germline lookup yields CDR1 SGHTA and CDR2 FQGNSA. Trimming stripped 4 bases from V and 5 bases from J, with 9 bases between. This CDR3 has 13 amino acids. The CDR3 region has the DNA TGTGCCAGCAGCTCACAGGGTGATCAGCCCCAGCATTTT. The encoded protein is CASSSQGDQPQHF. Complete variable domain (other parts from reference TRBV7-2 and TRBJ1-5): GAGVSQSPSNKVTEKGKDVELRCDPISGHTALYWYRQSLGQGLEFLIYFQGNSAPDKSGLPSDRFSAERTGGSVSTLTIQRTQQEDSAVYLCASSSQGDQPQHFGDGTRLSIL.